Listed here are 19 T cell receptor beta chains from one sample, sequenced in a study of cytomegalovirus exposure and HLA in healthy donors. Primers included in the PCR were 60 Vbeta and 13 Jbeta primers. TCRdb's copy holds only in-frame clones and misses some; the assay was immunoSEQ multiplex PCR. The sample lists 250,000 to 300,000 clones, about nine tenths occurring once. Sequencing was done on a sample of PBMCs. The receptors originated from a girl aged 2 to 9 in good health and CMV-seronegative.

The rearrangement uses TRBV2 and TRBJ2-1, with TRBD2 identical over 11 bases. The CDR3 sequence is 14 residues long. The V segment lost 4 bases and the J segment 8 bases; nucleotides outside the gene matches: 4. Germline assignment: CDR1 SNHLY and CDR2 FYNNEI. In nucleotides, the CDR3 is TGTGCCAGCAGTGGACTAGCGGGATCCGATGAGCAGTTCTTC. Translation: CASSGLAGSDEQFF.

V usage is TRBV13 and J usage is TRBJ2-5, with 8 bases lining up with TRBD2. Germline V gene sequence: CDR1 PRHDT, CDR2 FYEKMQ (reference sequence). The CDR3 covers 15 residues. Trimming took 4 bases from V and 5 from J; bases not matched to a gene: 9. The CDR3 DNA is TGTGCCAGCAGCTCCCGACTAGCGACTAGGGAGACCCAGTACTTC. Amino acid sequence: CASSSRLATRETQYF.

As to this clone: One junction end disagrees with the germline gene, perhaps due to a read error. The chain couples TRBV11-2 to TRBJ2-2, with TRBD2 identical over 8 bases. The CDR3 has 16 amino acids. Germline assignment: CDR1 SGHAT and CDR2 FQNNGV. CDR3 region: CASSPSGTSNIGELFF. CDR3 nucleotide sequence: TGTGCCAGCAGCCCGTCCGGGACTAGTAACATCGGGGAGCTGTTTTTT.

The CDR3 is CASSNRREAGTDTQYF. CDR3 nucleotide sequence: TGTGCCAGCAGCAACCGGAGAGAGGCGGGAACAGATACGCAGTATTTT. The rearrangement links TRBV9 to TRBJ2-3; D possibly corresponds to TRBD2 (6 bases). Germline-derived CDR1 and CDR2 are SGDLS and YYNGEE. The CDR3 extends over 16 amino acids. Trimming shortened V by 4 bases and J by 3 bases, and 18 bases separated the two germline ends.

In this sample, this clone turned up a few times. This sequence joins TRBV10-3 and TRBJ2-7, with a weak D call TRBD1 (6 bases). V lost 0 bases, J lost 3 bases, and 12 bases lay in between. Germline V gene data show CDR1 as ENHRY and CDR2 as SYGVKD. This CDR3 has 15 residues. The CDR3 sequence: CAISESGTPRYEQYF. CDR3 nucleotides: TGTGCCATCAGTGAGTCCGGGACACCCCGCTACGAGCAGTACTTC.

V is TRBV19 and J is TRBJ2-3; D is uncertain. The CDR3 is 13 amino acids. Germline V gene data show CDR1 as LNHDA and CDR2 as SQIVND (reference sequence). Trimming cost V 3 bases and J 3 bases, with 7 bases left between them. The CDR3 DNA is TGTGCCAGTAGTATCTCGGTGACAGATACGCAGTATTTT. This translates into CASSISVTDTQYF.

The chain links TRBV11-3 to TRBJ2-7; D may be TRBD1 (6 bases). The CDR3 sequence is 12 residues long. Germline assignment: CDR1 SGHNT and CDR2 YENEEA. Trimming stripped 6 bases from V and 3 bases from J, with 9 bases between. The CDR3 here is CASSSDSYEQYF. CDR3 nucleotide sequence: TGTGCCAGCAGTTCGGACAGCTACGAGCAGTACTTC.

V is TRBV2 and J is TRBJ1-1; 11 bases are shared with TRBD1. The CDR3 is 14 residues long. Germline V lookup: CDR1 SNHLY, CDR2 FYNNEI. V shed 10 bases and J 0 bases; nucleotides not matched to a gene: 4. The CDR3 DNA follows: TGTGCCAAAGGGACAGGGGGGATGAACACTGAAGCTTTCTTT. Translation: CAKGTGGMNTEAFF.

This clone has more than one count but fewer than ten. The chain uses TRBV6-1 and TRBJ2-2; 9 bases line up with TRBD2. The CDR3 contains 15 residues. The V segment lost 2 bases and the J segment 5 bases; nucleotides outside the gene matches: 3. Germline CDR1 reads MNHNS; CDR2 reads SASEGT. The CDR3 coding sequence is TGTGCCAGCAGTGAACTAGCGGGATTAACCGGGGAGCTGTTTTTT. It codes for CASSELAGLTGELFF.

This clone was detected once. The CDR3 bases are TGTGCCAGCAGTTACTCGACAGGGGCTGAGGGCTACACCTTC. This codes for CASSYSTGAEGYTF. The V and J genes are TRBV6-5 and TRBJ1-2; 8 bases fit TRBD1. The trim removed 0 bases at V and 8 bases at J, leaving 5 bases unmatched. Germline loops: CDR1 MNHEY, CDR2 SVGAGI. The CDR3 extends over 14 amino acids.

The chain carries TRBV14 and TRBJ1-2, with 8 bases lining up with TRBD1. CDR1 is SGHDN, CDR2 FVKESK, per germline. With V trimmed by 0 bases and J by 10 bases, 7 bases remained unmatched. The CDR3 extends over 14 amino acids. CDR3 loop: CASSQERQGSVYTF. The DNA of the CDR3 is TGTGCCAGCAGCCAAGAGCGACAGGGGAGCGTCTACACCTTC.

The rearrangement uses TRBV29-1 and TRBJ2-1, with 10 bases aligning to TRBD1. With V trimmed by 4 bases and J by 8 bases, 2 bases remained unmatched. The germline V gene encodes CDR1 SQVTM and CDR2 ANQGSEA. This CDR3 has 12 amino acids. In nucleotides, the CDR3 is TGCAGCGTTGGACAGGGGGCCCATGAGCAGTTCTTC. It codes for CSVGQGAHEQFF.

The rearrangement links TRBV6-5 to TRBJ1-1; no reliable D call. This CDR3 comprises 13 residues. With 4 bases removed from V and 4 bases from J, the gap between germline ends came to 10 bases. Germline lookup yields CDR1 MNHEY and CDR2 SVGAGI. The CDR3 bases are TGTGCCAGCAGTTTGGGGAGGATCACTGAAGCTTTCTTT. It is translated as CASSLGRITEAFF.

The genes are TRBV27 and TRBJ1-5; D is ambiguous. V was cut by 8 bases and J by 4 bases, with 6 bases left in between. Germline CDR1 reads MNHEY; CDR2 reads SMNVEV (reference sequence). This CDR3 has 11 amino acids. CDR3 bases: TGTGCCAGCGGGCTAAATCAGCCCCAGCATTTT. Its protein is CASGLNQPQHF.

Notes on this clone: The same CDR3 arises from other DNA sequences in this sample as well. The J gene is TRBJ2-6, the V gene TRBV6-8; weak D call: TRBD1 (5 bases). Trimming cost V 1 base and J 4 bases, with 14 bases left between them. From germline, CDR1 is MNHGY and CDR2 SAAAGT. This CDR3 spans 17 amino acids. CDR3 DNA: TGTGCCAGCAGTTACTGGACACGCTCCTCGGGGGCCAACGTCCTGACTTTC. This translates into CASSYWTRSSGANVLTF.

The chain carries TRBV4-1 and TRBJ1-2; TRBD1 aligns across 8 bases. Germline CDR1 MGHRA, CDR2 YSYEKL. V gave up 5 bases and J gave up 7 bases; unmatched junction bases: 9. The CDR3 contains 14 residues. The chain's CDR3 is CASSGPGTGGGYTF. CDR3 coding DNA: TGCGCCAGCAGCGGACCCGGGACAGGCGGTGGCTACACCTTC.

The chain's CDR3 is CASSVFQAGVKETQYF. CDR3 nucleotides: TGTGCCAGCAGCGTTTTTCAAGCGGGAGTAAAAGAGACCCAGTACTTC. The chain couples TRBV7-9 to TRBJ2-5; 8 bases map to TRBD2. Losses at the gene ends were 5 bases for V and 3 bases for J; bases not matched to a gene: 11. CDR1 SEHNR and CDR2 FQNEAQ come from the germline V gene (reference sequence). The CDR3 runs 16 residues.

The gene calls are TRBV15 and TRBJ2-7, with D possibly matching TRBD2 (5 bases). The ends were cut back, 3 bases at V and 4 bases at J, with 31 bases in the middle. This CDR3 is built from 20 residues. Germline V CDR1 and CDR2: LNHNV, YYDKDF (reference sequence). The CDR3, as DNA: TGTGCCACCAGCAGCCGTGGTTCGGGAAGTGTCCCCACGGTCCAATACGAGCAGTACTTC. It codes for CATSSRGSGSVPTVQYEQYF.

The rearrangement joins TRBV7-7 to TRBJ2-5; 8 bases are shared with TRBD1. CDR1 and CDR2 (germline): SSHAT, FNYEAQ (reference sequence). Trimming took 5 bases from V and 4 from J; bases not matched to a gene: 3. The CDR3 has 13 residues. The CDR3 DNA follows: TGTGCCAGCAGCCCTACAGGGGGAGAGACCCAGTACTTC. It encodes CASSPTGGETQYF.